This TCR beta chain was sequenced during a study of shared clonotypes between healthy human individuals. Overall study findings and caveats: In the sorted subsets, rarefaction showed sequencing was incomplete despite large depth.

Method: immunoSEQ multiplex PCR; TCRdb's copy keeps in-frame clones and lacks some. The sample lists under 700,000 clones; about 95% were seen once. The CDR3 covers 16 residues. CDR1 is SGDLS and CDR2 is YYNGEE in the germline V gene. V lost 6 bases, J lost 0 bases, and 17 bases lay in between. CD45RO-negative, CCR7-selected cells formed the naive CD8 fraction, which excluded terminally differentiated effector memory CD45RA+ cells. With respect to this clone: Its antigen is not identified.

Sequencing was carried out using naive CD8+ T cells sorted from blood. J is TRBJ2-3 and V is TRBV9; possible D gene TRBD1, 6 bases. The receptor was isolated from a woman between 25 and 40 years old in good health. The CDR3 DNA is TGTGCCAGCACTCTGGGGGCGGGCGGCAGCACAGATACGCAGTATTTT. Protein product: CASTLGAGGSTDTQYF.